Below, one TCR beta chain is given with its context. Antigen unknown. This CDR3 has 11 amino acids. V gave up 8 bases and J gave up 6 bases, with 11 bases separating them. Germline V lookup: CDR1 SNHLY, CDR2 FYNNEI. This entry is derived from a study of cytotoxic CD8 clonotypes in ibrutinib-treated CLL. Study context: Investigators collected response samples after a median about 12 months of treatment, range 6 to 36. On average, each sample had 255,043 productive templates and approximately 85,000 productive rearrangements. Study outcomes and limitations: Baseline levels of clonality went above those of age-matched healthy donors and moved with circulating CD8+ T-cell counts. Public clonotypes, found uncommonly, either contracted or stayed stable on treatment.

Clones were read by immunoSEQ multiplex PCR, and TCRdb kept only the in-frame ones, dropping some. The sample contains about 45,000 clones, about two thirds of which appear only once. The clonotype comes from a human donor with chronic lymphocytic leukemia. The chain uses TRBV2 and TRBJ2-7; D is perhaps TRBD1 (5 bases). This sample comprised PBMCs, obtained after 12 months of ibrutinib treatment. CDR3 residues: CASGVGAEQYF. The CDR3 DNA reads TGTGCCAGCGGGGTAGGGGCCGAGCAGTACTTC.